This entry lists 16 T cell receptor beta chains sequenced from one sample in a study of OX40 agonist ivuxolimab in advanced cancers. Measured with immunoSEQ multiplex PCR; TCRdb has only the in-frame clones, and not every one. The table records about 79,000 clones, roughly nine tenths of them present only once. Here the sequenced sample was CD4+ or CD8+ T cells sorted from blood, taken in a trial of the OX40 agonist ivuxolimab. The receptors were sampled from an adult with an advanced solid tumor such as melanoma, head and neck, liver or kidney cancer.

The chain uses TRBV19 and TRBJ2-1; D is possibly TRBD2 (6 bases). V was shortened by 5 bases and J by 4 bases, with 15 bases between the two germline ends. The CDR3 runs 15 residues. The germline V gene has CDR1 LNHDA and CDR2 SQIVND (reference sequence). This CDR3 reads CASSYRGGTYNEQFF. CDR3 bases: TGTGCCAGTAGTTACCGTGGCGGGACTTACAATGAGCAGTTCTTC.

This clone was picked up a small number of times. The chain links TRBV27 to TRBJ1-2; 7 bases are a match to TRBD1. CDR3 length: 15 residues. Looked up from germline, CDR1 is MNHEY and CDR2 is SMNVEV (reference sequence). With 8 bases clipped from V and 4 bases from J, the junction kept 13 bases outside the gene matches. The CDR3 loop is CASCPDRALAYGYTF. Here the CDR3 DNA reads TGTGCCAGCTGTCCCGACAGGGCCTTGGCCTATGGCTACACCTTC.

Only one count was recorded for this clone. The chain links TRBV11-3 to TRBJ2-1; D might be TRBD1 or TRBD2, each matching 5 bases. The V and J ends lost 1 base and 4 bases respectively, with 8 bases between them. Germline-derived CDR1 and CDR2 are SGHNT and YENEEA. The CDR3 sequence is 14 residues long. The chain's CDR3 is CASSLAGPYNEQFF. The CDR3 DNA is TGTGCCAGCAGCTTAGCGGGGCCTTACAATGAGCAGTTCTTC.

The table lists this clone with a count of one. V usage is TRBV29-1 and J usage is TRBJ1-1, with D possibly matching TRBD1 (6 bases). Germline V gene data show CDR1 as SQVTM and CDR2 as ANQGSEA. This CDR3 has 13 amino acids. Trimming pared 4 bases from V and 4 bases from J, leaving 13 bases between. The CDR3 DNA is TGCAGCGTTGGCAGGACAGCGGGCACTGAAGCTTTCTTT. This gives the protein CSVGRTAGTEAFF.

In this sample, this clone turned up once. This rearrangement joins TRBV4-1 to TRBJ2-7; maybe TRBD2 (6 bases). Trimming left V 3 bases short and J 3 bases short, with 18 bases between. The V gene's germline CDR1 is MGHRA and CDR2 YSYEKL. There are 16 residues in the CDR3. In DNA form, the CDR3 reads TGCGCCAGCAGCCACGTAAGAGGCCGGGGGAACTACGAGCAGTACTTC. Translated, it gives CASSHVRGRGNYEQYF.

The CDR3 DNA reads as TGTGCCAGTGTGCCCGGGCTTGGTGAAAAACTGTTTTTT. Its translation is CASVPGLGEKLFF. The V and J genes are TRBV2 and TRBJ1-4; D call uncertain. This CDR3 is built from 13 residues. The V gene lost 9 bases and the J gene lost 7 bases, with 15 bases spanning the gap. Germline CDR1 is SNHLY and CDR2 is FYNNEI.

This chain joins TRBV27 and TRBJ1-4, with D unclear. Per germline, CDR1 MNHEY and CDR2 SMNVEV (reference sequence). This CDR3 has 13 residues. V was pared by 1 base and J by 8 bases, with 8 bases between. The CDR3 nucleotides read TGTGCCAGCAGTTTATACGGGGTGGAAAAACTGTTTTTT. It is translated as CASSLYGVEKLFF. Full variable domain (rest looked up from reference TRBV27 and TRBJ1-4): EAQVTQNPRYLITVTGKKLTVTCSQNMNHEYMSWYRQDPGLGLRQIYYSMNVEVTDKGDVPEGYKVSRKEKRNFPLILESPSPNQTSLYFCASSLYGVEKLFFGSGTQLSVL.

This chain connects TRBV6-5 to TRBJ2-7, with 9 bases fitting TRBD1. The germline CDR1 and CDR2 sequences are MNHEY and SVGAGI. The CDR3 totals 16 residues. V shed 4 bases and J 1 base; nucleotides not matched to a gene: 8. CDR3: CASSSFSTGGSYEQYF. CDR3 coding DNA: TGTGCCAGCAGTTCGTTTTCGACAGGGGGGTCCTACGAGCAGTACTTC.

The CDR3 DNA reads as TGTGCCAGCTCACCCGACAGGACCCTCTCTTATGGGAGCTACACCTTC. It yields the protein CASSPDRTLSYGSYTF. This rearrangement joins TRBV18 to TRBJ1-2, with D tentatively TRBD1 (6 bases). V lost 3 bases and J 9 bases, leaving 23 bases between the germline ends. The CDR3 covers 16 residues. CDR1 is KGHSH, CDR2 LQKENI, per germline.

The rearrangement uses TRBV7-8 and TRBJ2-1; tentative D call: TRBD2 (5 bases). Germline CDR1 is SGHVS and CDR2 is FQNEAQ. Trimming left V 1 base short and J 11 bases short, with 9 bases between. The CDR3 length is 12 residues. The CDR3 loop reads CASSLVGVQQFF. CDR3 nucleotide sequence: TGTGCCAGCAGCTTAGTCGGGGTGCAGCAGTTCTTC.

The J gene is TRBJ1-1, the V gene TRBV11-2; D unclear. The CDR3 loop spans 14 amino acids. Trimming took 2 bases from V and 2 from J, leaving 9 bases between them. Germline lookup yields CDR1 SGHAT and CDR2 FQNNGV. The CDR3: CASSLIGGNTEAFF. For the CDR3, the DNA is TGTGCCAGCAGCTTAATTGGCGGCAACACTGAAGCTTTCTTT. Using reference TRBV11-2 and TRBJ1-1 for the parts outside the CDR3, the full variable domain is EAGVAQSPRYKIIEKRQSVAFWCNPISGHATLYWYQQILGQGPKLLIQFQNNGVVDDSQLPKDRFSAERLKGVDSTLKIQPAKLEDSAVYLCASSLIGGNTEAFFGQGTRLTVV.

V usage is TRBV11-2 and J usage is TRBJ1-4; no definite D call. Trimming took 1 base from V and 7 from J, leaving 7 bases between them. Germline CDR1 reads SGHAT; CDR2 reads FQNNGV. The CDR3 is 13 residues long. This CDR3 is CASSLGVIEKLFF. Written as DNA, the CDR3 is TGTGCCAGCAGCTTAGGAGTAATTGAAAAACTGTTTTTT.

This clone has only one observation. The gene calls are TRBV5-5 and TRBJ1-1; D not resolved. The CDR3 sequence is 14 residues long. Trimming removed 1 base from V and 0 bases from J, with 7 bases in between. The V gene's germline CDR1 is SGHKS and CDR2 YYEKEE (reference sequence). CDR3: CASSLIQMNTEAFF. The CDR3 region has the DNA TGTGCCAGCAGCTTGATTCAGATGAACACTGAAGCTTTCTTT.

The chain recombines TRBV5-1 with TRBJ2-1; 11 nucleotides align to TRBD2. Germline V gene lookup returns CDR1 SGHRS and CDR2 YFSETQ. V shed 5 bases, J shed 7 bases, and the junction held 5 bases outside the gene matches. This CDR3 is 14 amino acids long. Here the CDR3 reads CASRGTSGDNEQFF. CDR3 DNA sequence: TGCGCCAGCAGGGGGACTAGCGGAGATAATGAGCAGTTCTTC.

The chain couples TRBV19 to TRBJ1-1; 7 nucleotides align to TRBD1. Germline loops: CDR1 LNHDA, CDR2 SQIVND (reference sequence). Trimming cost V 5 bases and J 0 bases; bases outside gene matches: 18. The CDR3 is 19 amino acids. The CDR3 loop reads CASSPRGRWTGVMNTEAFF. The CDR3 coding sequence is TGTGCCAGTAGTCCCCGGGGGAGGTGGACAGGAGTCATGAACACTGAAGCTTTCTTT.

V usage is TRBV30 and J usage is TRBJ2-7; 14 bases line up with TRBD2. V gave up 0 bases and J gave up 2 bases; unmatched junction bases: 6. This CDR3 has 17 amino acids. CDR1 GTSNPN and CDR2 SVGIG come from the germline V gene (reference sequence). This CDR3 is CAWSVPTSGRAAYEQYF. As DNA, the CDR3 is TGTGCCTGGAGTGTCCCGACTAGCGGGAGGGCGGCCTACGAGCAGTACTTC.